A single sample gave rise to the 6 T cell receptor beta chains below, sequenced in a study of blood T cell repertoires in COVID-19. Assay: immunoSEQ multiplex PCR; the TCRdb copy retains only in-frame clones and omits some. The sample consists of just over 150,000 clones, roughly 82% of them appearing once. The sequencing input was peripheral blood. These receptors were taken from a woman between 35 and 50 years old with COVID-19, enrolled during active disease.

This clone was counted between two and nine times. The chain couples TRBV13 to TRBJ2-3; possible D gene TRBD2, 5 bases. The CDR3 is made up of 14 amino acids. The V gene lost 5 bases and the J gene lost 1 base, with 10 bases spanning the gap. Per germline, CDR1 PRHDT and CDR2 FYEKMQ (reference sequence). The CDR3 is CASSVQRRTDTQYF. CDR3 DNA: TGTGCCAGCAGCGTCCAGCGGCGCACAGATACGCAGTATTTT.

The V and J genes are TRBV2 and TRBJ1-1; D remains unclear. Trimming left V 4 bases short and J 10 bases short, with 10 bases between. The V gene's germline CDR1 is SNHLY and CDR2 FYNNEI. CDR3 size: 11 residues. The CDR3 spells CASSAYAGAFF. The CDR3 nucleotides are TGTGCCAGCAGTGCTTACGCGGGAGCTTTCTTT.

The rearrangement uses TRBV5-1 and TRBJ2-2; D remains unclear. V was cut by 0 bases and J by 0 bases, with 6 bases left in between. This CDR3 spans 15 amino acids. CDR1 is SGHRS and CDR2 is YFSETQ in the germline V gene. The CDR3 spells CASSLAPANTGELFF. CDR3 in DNA: TGCGCCAGCAGCTTGGCCCCAGCGAACACCGGGGAGCTGTTTTTT.

This clone showed up just a few times. The chain couples TRBV18 to TRBJ2-7, with D possibly being TRBD1 (5 bases). The CDR3 contains 13 residues. The germline gives CDR1 KGHSH, CDR2 LQKENI. V was trimmed by 4 bases and J by 3 bases, leaving 10 bases between them. This chain's CDR3 is CASSLAQGYEQYF. CDR3 DNA sequence: TGTGCCAGCTCACTTGCTCAGGGCTACGAGCAGTACTTC.

The J gene is TRBJ2-7, the V gene TRBV5-4; 12 nucleotides match TRBD2. CDR3 size: 16 residues. Trimming took 3 bases from V and 2 from J; bases not matched to a gene: 6. Germline V gene sequence: CDR1 SGHNT, CDR2 YYREEE (reference sequence). CDR3 amino acids: CASSSPGLAGTYEQYF. CDR3 DNA: TGTGCCAGCAGCTCACCTGGACTAGCGGGGACCTACGAGCAGTACTTC.

V and J are TRBV24-1 and TRBJ1-2; no firm D call. CDR1 and CDR2 (germline): KGHDR, SFDVKD. V shed 7 bases and J shed 8 bases, with 13 bases lying between them. This CDR3 spans 12 amino acids. The CDR3 region has the DNA TGTGCCACCAGCGACCCTGGGAGGGGCTACACCTTC. This encodes CATSDPGRGYTF.